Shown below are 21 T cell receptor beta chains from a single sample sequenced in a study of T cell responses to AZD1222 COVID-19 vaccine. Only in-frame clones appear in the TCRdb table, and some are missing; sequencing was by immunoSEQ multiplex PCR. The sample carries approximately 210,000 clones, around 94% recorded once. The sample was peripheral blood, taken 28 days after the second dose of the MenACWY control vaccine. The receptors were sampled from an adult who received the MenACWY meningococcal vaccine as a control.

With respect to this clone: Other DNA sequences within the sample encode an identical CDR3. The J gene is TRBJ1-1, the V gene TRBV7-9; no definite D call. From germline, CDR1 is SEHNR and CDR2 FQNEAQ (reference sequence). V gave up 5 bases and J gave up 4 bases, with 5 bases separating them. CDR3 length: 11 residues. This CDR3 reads CASSPSTEAFF. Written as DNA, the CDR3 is TGTGCCAGCAGCCCAAGCACTGAAGCTTTCTTT.

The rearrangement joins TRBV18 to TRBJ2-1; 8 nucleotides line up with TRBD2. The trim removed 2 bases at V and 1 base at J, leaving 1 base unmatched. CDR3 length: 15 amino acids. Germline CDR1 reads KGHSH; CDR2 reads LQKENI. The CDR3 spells CASSPGTSSYNEQFF. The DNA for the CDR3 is TGTGCCAGCTCACCAGGGACTAGTTCCTACAATGAGCAGTTCTTC.

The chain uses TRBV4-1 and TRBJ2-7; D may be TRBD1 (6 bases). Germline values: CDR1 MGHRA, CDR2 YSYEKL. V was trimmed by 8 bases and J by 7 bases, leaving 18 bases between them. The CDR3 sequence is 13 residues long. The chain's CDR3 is CASGDTGRREQYF. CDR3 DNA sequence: TGCGCCAGCGGGGACACGGGGAGAAGAGAGCAGTACTTC.

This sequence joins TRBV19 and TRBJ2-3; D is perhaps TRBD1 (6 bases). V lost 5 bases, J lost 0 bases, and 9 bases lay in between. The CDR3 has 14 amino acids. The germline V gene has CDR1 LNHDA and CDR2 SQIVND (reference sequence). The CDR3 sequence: CASSARGSTDTQYF. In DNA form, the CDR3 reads TGTGCCAGTAGTGCCAGGGGTAGCACAGATACGCAGTATTTT.

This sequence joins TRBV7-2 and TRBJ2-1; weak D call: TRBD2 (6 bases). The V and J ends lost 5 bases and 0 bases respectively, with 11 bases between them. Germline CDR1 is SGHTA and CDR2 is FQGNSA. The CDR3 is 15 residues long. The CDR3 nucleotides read TGTGCCAGCAGCCCTCTAGCGAACTCCTACAATGAGCAGTTCTTC. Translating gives CASSPLANSYNEQFF.

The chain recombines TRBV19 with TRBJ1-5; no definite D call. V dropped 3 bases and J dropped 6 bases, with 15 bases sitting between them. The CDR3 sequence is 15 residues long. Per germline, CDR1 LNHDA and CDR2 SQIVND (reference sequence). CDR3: CASSIETSVVQPQHF. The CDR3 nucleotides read TGTGCCAGTAGTATTGAGACTTCGGTAGTTCAGCCCCAGCATTTT.

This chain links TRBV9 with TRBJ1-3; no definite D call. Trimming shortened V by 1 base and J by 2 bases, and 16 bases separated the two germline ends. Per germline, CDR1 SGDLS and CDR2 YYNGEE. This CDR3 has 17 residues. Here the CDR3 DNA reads TGTGCCAGCAGCGTATTGGGCGGCAGGATTGCTGGAAACACCATATATTTT. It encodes CASSVLGGRIAGNTIYF. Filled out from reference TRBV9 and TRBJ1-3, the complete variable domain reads DSGVTQTPKHLITATGQRVTLRCSPRSGDLSVYWYQQSLDQGLQFLIQYYNGEERAKGNILERFSAQQFPDLHSELNLSSLELGDSALYFCASSVLGGRIAGNTIYFGEGSWLTVV.

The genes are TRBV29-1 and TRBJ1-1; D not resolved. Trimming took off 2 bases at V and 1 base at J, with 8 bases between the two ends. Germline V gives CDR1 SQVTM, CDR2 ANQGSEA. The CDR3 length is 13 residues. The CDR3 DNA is TGCAGCGTTGAATCTAGTCGGAACACTGAAGCTTTCTTT. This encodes CSVESSRNTEAFF.

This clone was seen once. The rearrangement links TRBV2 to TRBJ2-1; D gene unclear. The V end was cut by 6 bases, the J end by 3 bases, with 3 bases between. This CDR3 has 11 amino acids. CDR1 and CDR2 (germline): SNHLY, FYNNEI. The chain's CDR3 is CASSGYNEQFF. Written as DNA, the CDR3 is TGTGCCAGCAGCGGCTACAATGAGCAGTTCTTC.

CDR3 sequence: CASSLTPTAGGLAGELFF. The CDR3 nucleotides are TGTGCCAGCAGCTTAACGCCCACGGCGGGGGGGCTCGCCGGGGAGCTGTTTTTT. The chain combines TRBV7-3 with TRBJ2-2; 9 bases agree with TRBD2. Germline CDR1 and CDR2: SGHTA and FQGTGA. J gave up 6 bases and V 0 bases, and 11 bases lay outside the gene matches. The CDR3 is 18 residues long.

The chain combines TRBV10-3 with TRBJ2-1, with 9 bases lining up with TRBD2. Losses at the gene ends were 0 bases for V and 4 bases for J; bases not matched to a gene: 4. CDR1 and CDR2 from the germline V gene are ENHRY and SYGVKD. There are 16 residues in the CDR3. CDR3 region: CAISESNSGGYNEQFF. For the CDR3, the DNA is TGTGCCATCAGTGAGTCGAACAGCGGGGGGTACAATGAGCAGTTCTTC.

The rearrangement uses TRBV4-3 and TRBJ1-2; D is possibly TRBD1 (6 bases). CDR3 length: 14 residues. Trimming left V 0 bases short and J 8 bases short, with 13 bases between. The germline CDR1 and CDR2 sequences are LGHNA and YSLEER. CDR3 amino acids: CASSQETGFEGYTF. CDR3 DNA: TGCGCCAGCAGCCAAGAGACAGGCTTCGAGGGCTACACCTTC.

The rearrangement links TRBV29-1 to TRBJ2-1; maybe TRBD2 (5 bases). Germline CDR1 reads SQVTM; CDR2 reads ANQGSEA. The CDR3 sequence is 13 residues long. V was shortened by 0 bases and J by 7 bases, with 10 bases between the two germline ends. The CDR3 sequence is CSVEDGKMNEQFF. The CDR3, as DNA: TGCAGCGTTGAAGACGGGAAGATGAATGAGCAGTTCTTC.

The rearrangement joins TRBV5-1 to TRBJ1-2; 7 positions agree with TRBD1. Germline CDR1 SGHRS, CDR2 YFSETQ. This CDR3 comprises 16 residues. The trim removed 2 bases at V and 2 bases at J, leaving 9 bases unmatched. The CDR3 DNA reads TGCGCCAGCAGCTTCGGCGACAGGGCTTTCAACTATGGCTACACCTTC. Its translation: CASSFGDRAFNYGYTF.

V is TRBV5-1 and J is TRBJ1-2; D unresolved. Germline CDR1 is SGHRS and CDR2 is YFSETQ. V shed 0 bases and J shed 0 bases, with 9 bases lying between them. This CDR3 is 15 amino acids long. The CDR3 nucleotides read TGCGCCAGCAGCTTGGAGACACCTTCTAACTATGGCTACACCTTC. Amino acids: CASSLETPSNYGYTF.

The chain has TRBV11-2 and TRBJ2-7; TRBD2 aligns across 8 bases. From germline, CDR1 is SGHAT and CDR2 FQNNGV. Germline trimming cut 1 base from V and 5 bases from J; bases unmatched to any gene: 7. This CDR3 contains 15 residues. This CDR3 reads CASSLVRSGINEQYF. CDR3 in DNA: TGTGCCAGCAGCTTAGTGCGTAGCGGGATTAACGAGCAGTACTTC.

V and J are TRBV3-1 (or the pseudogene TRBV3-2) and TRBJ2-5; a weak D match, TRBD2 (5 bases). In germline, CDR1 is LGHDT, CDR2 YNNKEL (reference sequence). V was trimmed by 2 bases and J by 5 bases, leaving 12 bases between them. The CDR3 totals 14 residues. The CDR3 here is CASSQPRSGETQYF. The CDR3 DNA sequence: TGTGCCAGCAGCCAACCAAGGTCGGGGGAGACCCAGTACTTC.

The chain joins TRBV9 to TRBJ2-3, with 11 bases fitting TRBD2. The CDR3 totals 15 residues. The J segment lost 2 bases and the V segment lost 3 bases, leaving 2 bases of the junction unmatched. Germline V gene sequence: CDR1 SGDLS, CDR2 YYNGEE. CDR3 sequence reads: CASSDSGGDTDTQYF. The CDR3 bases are TGTGCCAGCAGCGATAGCGGGGGGGACACAGATACGCAGTATTTT.

For the CDR3, the DNA is TGTGCCATCAGTGATTCCTACGAGCAGTACTTC. It translates to CAISDSYEQYF. The chain carries TRBV10-3 and TRBJ2-7, with D uncertain. Per the germline V gene, CDR1 is ENHRY and CDR2 is SYGVKD. Trimming pared 3 bases from V and 1 base from J, leaving 1 base between. The CDR3 is made up of 11 amino acids.

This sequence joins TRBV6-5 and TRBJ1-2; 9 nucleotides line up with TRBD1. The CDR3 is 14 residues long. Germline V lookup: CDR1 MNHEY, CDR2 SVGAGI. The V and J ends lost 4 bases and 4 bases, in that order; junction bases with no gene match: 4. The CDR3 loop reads CASSSGQGTYGYTF. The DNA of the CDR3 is TGTGCCAGCAGTTCCGGACAGGGGACCTATGGCTACACCTTC.

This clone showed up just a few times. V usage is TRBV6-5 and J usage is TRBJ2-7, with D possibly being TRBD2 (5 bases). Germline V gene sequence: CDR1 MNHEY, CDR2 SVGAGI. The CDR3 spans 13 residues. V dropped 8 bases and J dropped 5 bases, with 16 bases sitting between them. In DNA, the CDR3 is TGTGCCAGCTCCCTAACCGCGGGCAACGAGCAGTACTTC. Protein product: CASSLTAGNEQYF.